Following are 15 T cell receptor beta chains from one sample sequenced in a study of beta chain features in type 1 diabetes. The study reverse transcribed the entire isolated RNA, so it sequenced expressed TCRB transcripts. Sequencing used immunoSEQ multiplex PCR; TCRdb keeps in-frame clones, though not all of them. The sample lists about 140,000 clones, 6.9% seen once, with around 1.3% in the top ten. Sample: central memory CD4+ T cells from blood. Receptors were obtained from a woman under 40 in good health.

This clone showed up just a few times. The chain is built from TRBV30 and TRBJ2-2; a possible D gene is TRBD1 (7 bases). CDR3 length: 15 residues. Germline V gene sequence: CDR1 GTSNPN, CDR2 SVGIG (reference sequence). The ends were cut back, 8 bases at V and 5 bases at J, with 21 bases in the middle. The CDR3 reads CAQPGGNRRTGELFF. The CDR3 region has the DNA TGTGCCCAACCAGGGGGGAATCGTAGGACCGGGGAGCTGTTTTTT.

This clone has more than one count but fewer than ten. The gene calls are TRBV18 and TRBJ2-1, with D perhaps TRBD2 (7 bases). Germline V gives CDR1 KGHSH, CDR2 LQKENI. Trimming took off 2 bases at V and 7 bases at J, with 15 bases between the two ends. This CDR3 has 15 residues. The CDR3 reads CASSPKSGGINEQFF. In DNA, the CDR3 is TGTGCCAGCTCACCAAAATCGGGGGGCATAAATGAGCAGTTCTTC.

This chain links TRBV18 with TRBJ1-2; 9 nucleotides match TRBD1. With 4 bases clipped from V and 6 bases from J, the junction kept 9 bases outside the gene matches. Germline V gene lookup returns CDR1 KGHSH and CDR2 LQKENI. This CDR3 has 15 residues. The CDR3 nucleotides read TGTGCCAGCTCACTTACAACAGGGGGCTTAGATGGCTACACCTTC. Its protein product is CASSLTTGGLDGYTF.

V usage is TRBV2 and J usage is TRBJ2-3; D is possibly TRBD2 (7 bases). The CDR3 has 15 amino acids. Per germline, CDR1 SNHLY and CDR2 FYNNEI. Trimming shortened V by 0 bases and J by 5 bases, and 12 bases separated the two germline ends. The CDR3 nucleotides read TGTGCCAGCAGTGAAGCCGGGGGGCTTGGAGATACGCAGTATTTT. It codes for CASSEAGGLGDTQYF.

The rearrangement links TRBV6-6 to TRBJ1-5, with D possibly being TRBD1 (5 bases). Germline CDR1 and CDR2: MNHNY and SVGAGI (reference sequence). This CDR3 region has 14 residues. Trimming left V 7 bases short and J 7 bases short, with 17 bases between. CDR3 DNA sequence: TGTGCCAGCACCTTACGTGGGGCCGGGCAGCCCCAGCATTTT. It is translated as CASTLRGAGQPQHF.

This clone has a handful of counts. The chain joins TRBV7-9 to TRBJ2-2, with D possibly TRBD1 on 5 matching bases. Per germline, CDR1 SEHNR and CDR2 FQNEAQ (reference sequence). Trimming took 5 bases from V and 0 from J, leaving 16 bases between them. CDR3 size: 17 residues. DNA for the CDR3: TGTGCCAGCAGCCCATCCAGGGAAATCGCGAACACCGGGGAGCTGTTTTTT. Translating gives CASSPSREIANTGELFF.

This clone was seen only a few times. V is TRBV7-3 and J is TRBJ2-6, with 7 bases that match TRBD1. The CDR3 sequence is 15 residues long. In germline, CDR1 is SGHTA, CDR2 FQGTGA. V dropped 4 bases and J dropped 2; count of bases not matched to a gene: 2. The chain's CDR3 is CASSSGQAGANVLTF. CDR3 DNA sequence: TGTGCCAGCAGCTCCGGACAGGCTGGGGCCAACGTCCTGACTTTC.

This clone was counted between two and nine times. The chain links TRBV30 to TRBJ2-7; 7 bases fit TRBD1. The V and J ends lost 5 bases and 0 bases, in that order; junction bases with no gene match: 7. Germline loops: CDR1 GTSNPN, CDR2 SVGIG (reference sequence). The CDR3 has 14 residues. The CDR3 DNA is TGTGCCTGGGCGAAGGACAGGCTCTCCTACGAGCAGTACTTC. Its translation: CAWAKDRLSYEQYF.

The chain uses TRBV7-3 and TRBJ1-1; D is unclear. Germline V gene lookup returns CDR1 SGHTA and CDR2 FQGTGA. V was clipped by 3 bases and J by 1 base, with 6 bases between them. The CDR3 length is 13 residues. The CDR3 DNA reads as TGTGCCAGCAGCTTGAGGCGGAACACTGAAGCTTTCTTT. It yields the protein CASSLRRNTEAFF.

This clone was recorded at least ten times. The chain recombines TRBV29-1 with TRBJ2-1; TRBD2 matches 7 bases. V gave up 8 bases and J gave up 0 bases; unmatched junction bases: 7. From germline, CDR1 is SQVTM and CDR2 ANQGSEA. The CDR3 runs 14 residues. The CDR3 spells CSLPREGSYNEQFF. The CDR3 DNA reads TGCAGCCTACCGAGGGAGGGCTCCTACAATGAGCAGTTCTTC.

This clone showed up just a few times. This chain's CDR3 is CASSPGQVYEQYF. The CDR3 DNA sequence: TGTGCCAGCAGCCCGGGACAGGTCTACGAGCAGTACTTC. The V and J genes are TRBV7-2 and TRBJ2-7, with 8 nucleotides matching TRBD1. This CDR3 contains 13 residues. V dropped 5 bases and J dropped 3; count of bases not matched to a gene: 3. Germline V gene lookup returns CDR1 SGHTA and CDR2 FQGNSA.

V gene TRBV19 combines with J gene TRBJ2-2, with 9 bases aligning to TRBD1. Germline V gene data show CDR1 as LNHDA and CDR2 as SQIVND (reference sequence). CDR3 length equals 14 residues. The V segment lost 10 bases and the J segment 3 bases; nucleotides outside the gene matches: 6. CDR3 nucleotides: TGTGCCACCGAAACAGGGGGCGACACCGGGGAGCTGTTTTTT. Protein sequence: CATETGGDTGELFF.

The CDR3 nucleotides are TGTGCCACCAAAATCGGGGGTCAGCCCCAGCATTTT. This gives the protein CATKIGGQPQHF. V and J are TRBV28 and TRBJ1-5; tentative D call: TRBD1 (5 bases). From germline, CDR1 is MDHEN and CDR2 SYDVKM. Trimming cost V 10 bases and J 6 bases, with 13 bases left between them. The CDR3 is 12 amino acids.

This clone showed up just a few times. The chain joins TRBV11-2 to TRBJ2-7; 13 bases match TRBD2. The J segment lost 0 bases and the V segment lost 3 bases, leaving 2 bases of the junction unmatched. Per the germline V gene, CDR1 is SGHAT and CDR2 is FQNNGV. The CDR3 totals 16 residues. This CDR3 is CASSFGLAGDSYEQYF. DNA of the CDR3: TGTGCCAGCAGCTTTGGACTAGCGGGAGACTCCTACGAGCAGTACTTC.

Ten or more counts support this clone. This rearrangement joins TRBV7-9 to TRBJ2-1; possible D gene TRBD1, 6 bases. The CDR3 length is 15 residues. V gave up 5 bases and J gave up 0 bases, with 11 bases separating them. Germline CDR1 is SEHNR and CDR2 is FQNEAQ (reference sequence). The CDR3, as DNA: TGTGCCAGCAGCGATGGACAGATCTCCTACAATGAGCAGTTCTTC. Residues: CASSDGQISYNEQFF.